This T cell receptor (beta chain) was obtained from a study of Graves' ophthalmopathy and Graves' hyperthyroidism. On this clonotype itself: The germline gene is not matched at one end of the junction; a read error may be the cause.

RNA served as the template for amplifying TCR beta CDR3 regions. Investigators did first-round RT-PCR with HTBI primers, then second-round multiplex PCR. TCRdb passed the multiplex PCR reads through MiXCR, listing each CDR3 protein once. Of approximately 640,000 distinct CDR3 sequences listed, under 50% were seen once; the top ten hold roughly 3%. The CDR3 extends over 17 amino acids. Germline loops: CDR1 SGHTA, CDR2 FQGNSA. The specimen was peripheral blood. The chain links TRBV7-2 to TRBJ1-5; tentatively, D is TRBD1 (6 bases). The TCR originated in an adult man with Graves' ophthalmopathy. The chain's CDR3 is CASSPTTSGGPQETQHF. The CDR3 nucleotides are TGCGCCAGCAGCCCAACCACTAGCGGGGGGCCCCAAGAGACCCAGCATTTT.